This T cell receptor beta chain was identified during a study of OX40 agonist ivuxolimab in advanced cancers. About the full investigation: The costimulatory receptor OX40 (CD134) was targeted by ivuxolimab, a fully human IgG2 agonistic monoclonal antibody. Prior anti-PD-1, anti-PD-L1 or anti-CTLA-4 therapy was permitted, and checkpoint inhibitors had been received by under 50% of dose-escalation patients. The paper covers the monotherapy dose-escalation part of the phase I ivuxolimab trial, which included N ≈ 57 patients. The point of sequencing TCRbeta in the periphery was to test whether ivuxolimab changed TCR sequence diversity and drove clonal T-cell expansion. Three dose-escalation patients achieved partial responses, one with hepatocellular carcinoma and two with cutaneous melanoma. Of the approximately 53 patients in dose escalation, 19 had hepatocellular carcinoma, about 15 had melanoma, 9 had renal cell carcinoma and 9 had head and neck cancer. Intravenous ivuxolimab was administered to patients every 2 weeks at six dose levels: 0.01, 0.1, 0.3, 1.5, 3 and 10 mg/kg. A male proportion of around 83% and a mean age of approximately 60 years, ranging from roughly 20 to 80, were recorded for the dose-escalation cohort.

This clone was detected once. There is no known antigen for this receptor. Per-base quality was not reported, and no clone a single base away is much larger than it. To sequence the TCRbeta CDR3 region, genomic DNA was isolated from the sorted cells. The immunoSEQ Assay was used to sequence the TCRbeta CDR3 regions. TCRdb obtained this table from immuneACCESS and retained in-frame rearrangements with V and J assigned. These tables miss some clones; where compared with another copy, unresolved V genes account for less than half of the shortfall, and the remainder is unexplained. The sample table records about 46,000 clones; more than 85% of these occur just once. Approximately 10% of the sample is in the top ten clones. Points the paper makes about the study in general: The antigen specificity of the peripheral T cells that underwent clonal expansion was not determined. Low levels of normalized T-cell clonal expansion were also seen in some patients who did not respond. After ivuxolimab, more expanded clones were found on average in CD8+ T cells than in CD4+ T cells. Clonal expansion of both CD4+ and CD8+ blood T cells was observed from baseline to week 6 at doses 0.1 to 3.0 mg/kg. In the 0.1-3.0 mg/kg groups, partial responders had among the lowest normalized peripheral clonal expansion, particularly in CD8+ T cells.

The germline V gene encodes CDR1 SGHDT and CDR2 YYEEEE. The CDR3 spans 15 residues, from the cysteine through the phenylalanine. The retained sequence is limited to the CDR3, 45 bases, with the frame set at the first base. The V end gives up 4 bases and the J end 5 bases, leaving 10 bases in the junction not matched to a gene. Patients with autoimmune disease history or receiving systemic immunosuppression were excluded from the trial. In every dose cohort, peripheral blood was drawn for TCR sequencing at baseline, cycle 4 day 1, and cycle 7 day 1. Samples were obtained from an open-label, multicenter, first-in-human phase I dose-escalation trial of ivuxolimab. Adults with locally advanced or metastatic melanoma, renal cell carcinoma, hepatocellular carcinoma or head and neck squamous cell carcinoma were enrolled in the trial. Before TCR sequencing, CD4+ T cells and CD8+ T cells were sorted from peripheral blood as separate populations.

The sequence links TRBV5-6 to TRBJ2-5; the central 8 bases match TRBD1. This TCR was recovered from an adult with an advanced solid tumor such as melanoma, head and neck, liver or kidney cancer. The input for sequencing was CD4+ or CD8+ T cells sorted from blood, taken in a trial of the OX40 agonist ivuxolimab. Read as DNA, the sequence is TGTGCCAGCAGCCTGGCCCAGGGGGCTTGGGAGACCCAGTACTTC. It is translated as CASSLAQGAWETQYF.